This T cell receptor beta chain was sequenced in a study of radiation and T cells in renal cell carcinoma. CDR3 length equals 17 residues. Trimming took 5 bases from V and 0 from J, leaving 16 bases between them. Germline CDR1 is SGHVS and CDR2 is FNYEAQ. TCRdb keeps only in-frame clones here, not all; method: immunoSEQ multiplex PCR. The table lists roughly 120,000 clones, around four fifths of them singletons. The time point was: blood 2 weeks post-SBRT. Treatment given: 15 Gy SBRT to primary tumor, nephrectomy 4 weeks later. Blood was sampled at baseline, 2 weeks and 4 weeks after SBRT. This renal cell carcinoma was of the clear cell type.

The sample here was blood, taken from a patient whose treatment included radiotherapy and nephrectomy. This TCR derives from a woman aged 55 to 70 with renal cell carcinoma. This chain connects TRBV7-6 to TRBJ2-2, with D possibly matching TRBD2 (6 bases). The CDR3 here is CASSTLPPGANTGELFF. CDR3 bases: TGTGCCAGCAGCACCCTTCCCCCGGGGGCGAACACCGGGGAGCTGTTTTTT. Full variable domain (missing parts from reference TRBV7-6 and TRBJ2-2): GAGVSQSPRYKVTKRGQDVALRCDPISGHVSLYWYRQALGQGPEFLTYFNYEAQQDKSGLPNDRFSAERPEGSISTLTIQRTEQRDSAMYRCASSTLPPGANTGELFFGEGSRLTVL.